This is a list of T cell receptor beta chains from one sample in a study of T cell changes during pregnancy in multiple sclerosis. The table came from immunoSEQ multiplex PCR; TCRdb's copy has only in-frame clones and leaves some out. The data contain some 42,000 clones, around 90% of them singletons. Sequenced material: CD4+ T cells from peripheral blood mononuclear cells, taken after pregnancy. Receptors were obtained from a female donor with multiple sclerosis, enrolled in a pregnancy study. The CDR3 runs from the conserved cysteine through the conserved F or W. Each record gives: J gene, V gene, D gene, clone size, CDR3 protein, CDR3 DNA. The D gene is left open where the match is weak. Some rows have no size entry. The others give once, few or many, or a class for an expanded clone.

j_call: TRBJ2-3
v_call: TRBV6-6
d_call: -
clone_size: -
cdr3_aa: CASLLQLGDTQYF
cdr3_nt: TGTGCCAGCCTGTTGCAGCTAGGAGATACGCAGTATTTT

j_call: TRBJ2-7
v_call: TRBV4-1
d_call: TRBD1
clone_size: -
cdr3_aa: CASSFRTGQNYEQYF
cdr3_nt: TGCGCCAGCAGCTTTAGGACAGGGCAAAACTACGAGCAGTACTTC

j_call: TRBJ1-1
v_call: TRBV5-4
d_call: -
clone_size: few
cdr3_aa: CASSAGGQGNTEAFF
cdr3_nt: TGTGCCAGCAGCGCCGGGGGGCAGGGGAACACTGAAGCTTTCTTT

j_call: TRBJ2-5
v_call: TRBV5-5
d_call: -
clone_size: -
cdr3_aa: CASSPSDGETQYF
cdr3_nt: TGTGCCAGCAGCCCCTCCGACGGGGAGACCCAGTACTTC

j_call: TRBJ2-7
v_call: TRBV2
d_call: -
clone_size: -
cdr3_aa: CASSESRATSSYEQYF
cdr3_nt: TGTGCCAGCAGTGAATCGAGGGCCACCTCCTCCTACGAGCAGTACTTC

j_call: TRBJ2-7
v_call: TRBV7-9
d_call: TRBD1
clone_size: -
cdr3_aa: CASRSTGAPFYEQYF
cdr3_nt: TGTGCCAGCAGATCGACAGGGGCACCCTTCTACGAGCAGTACTTC

j_call: TRBJ2-7
v_call: TRBV18
d_call: TRBD1
clone_size: -
cdr3_aa: CASSPPGQHTYEQYF
cdr3_nt: TGTGCCAGCTCACCACCGGGACAGCACACCTACGAGCAGTACTTC

j_call: TRBJ2-7
v_call: TRBV11-2
d_call: -
clone_size: -
cdr3_aa: CASSPITGSDEQYF
cdr3_nt: TGTGCCAGCAGCCCCATAACAGGGAGTGACGAGCAGTACTTC

j_call: TRBJ1-2
v_call: TRBV6-6
d_call: TRBD1
clone_size: -
cdr3_aa: CASSYPTDRGTGYTF
cdr3_nt: TGTGCCAGCAGTTACCCAACTGACAGGGGGACGGGCTACACCTTC

j_call: TRBJ1-1
v_call: TRBV5-8
d_call: TRBD1
clone_size: -
cdr3_aa: CASSQDRGLQAFF
cdr3_nt: TGTGCCAGCAGCCAGGACAGGGGACTTCAAGCTTTCTTT

j_call: TRBJ1-4
v_call: TRBV9
d_call: TRBD1
clone_size: few
cdr3_aa: CASSVTGIGEKLFF
cdr3_nt: TGTGCCAGCAGCGTGACAGGGATCGGTGAAAAACTGTTTTTT

j_call: TRBJ2-3
v_call: TRBV7-7
d_call: TRBD1
clone_size: -
cdr3_aa: CASSLTGGVDTQYF
cdr3_nt: TGTGCTAGCAGCCTAACAGGGGGCGTAGATACGCAGTATTTT

j_call: TRBJ1-1
v_call: TRBV27
d_call: TRBD1
clone_size: -
cdr3_aa: CASSFRGTGGTEAFF
cdr3_nt: TGTGCCAGCAGTTTTAGGGGGACAGGGGGCACTGAAGCTTTCTTT

j_call: TRBJ2-1
v_call: TRBV7-9
d_call: TRBD2
clone_size: few
cdr3_aa: CASSLALAGTYNEQFF
cdr3_nt: TGTGCCAGCAGCTTAGCGCTAGCGGGGACATACAATGAGCAGTTCTTC

j_call: TRBJ1-4
v_call: TRBV6-1
d_call: TRBD1
clone_size: few
cdr3_aa: CASSEVDRGNEKLFF
cdr3_nt: TGTGCCAGCAGTGAAGTTGACAGGGGGAATGAAAAACTGTTTTTT

j_call: TRBJ2-5
v_call: TRBV4-3
d_call: TRBD2
clone_size: -
cdr3_aa: CASSQEESGGSGETQYF
cdr3_nt: TGCGCCAGCAGCCAAGAGGAATCGGGGGGGTCAGGGGAGACCCAGTACTTC

j_call: TRBJ1-1
v_call: TRBV29-1
d_call: TRBD1
clone_size: few
cdr3_aa: CSVDRTGVTEAFF
cdr3_nt: TGCAGCGTTGATAGGACAGGGGTTACTGAAGCTTTCTTT

j_call: TRBJ1-5
v_call: TRBV6-5
d_call: TRBD1
clone_size: -
cdr3_aa: CASSSRDRGRGQPQHF
cdr3_nt: TGTGCCAGCAGTTCGCGAGACAGGGGGAGAGGTCAGCCCCAGCATTTT

j_call: TRBJ1-5
v_call: TRBV5-5
d_call: TRBD1
clone_size: -
cdr3_aa: CASSLKGQGAFGNQPQHF
cdr3_nt: TGTGCCAGCAGCTTGAAGGGACAGGGGGCATTCGGCAATCAGCCCCAGCATTTT

j_call: TRBJ2-2
v_call: TRBV5-1
d_call: -
clone_size: -
cdr3_aa: CASSVGQPTGELFF
cdr3_nt: TGCGCCAGCAGCGTCGGACAGCCTACCGGGGAGCTGTTTTTT

j_call: TRBJ2-7
v_call: TRBV6-5
d_call: TRBD1
clone_size: -
cdr3_aa: CASSRTGTSYEQYF
cdr3_nt: TGTGCCAGCAGTCGGACAGGGACGTCGTACGAGCAGTACTTC

j_call: TRBJ2-5
v_call: TRBV11-1
d_call: TRBD2
clone_size: -
cdr3_aa: CASSPTAGGPKTQYF
cdr3_nt: TGTGCCAGCAGCCCCACCGCGGGGGGGCCAAAGACCCAGTACTTC

j_call: TRBJ2-7
v_call: TRBV11-3
d_call: -
clone_size: -
cdr3_aa: CASSLTGDEQYF
cdr3_nt: TGTGCCAGCAGCTTAACCGGGGACGAGCAGTACTTC

j_call: TRBJ2-7
v_call: TRBV7-9
d_call: -
clone_size: -
cdr3_aa: CASSLPPYEQYF
cdr3_nt: TGTGCCAGCAGCTTACCCCCTTACGAGCAGTACTTC

j_call: TRBJ1-2
v_call: TRBV6-1
d_call: -
clone_size: -
cdr3_aa: CASSPDSYSGYTF
cdr3_nt: TGTGCCAGCAGCCCCGACAGCTACTCTGGCTACACCTTC

j_call: TRBJ1-6
v_call: TRBV2
d_call: -
clone_size: -
cdr3_aa: CASIFSRGPLHF
cdr3_nt: TGTGCCAGCATTTTTTCACGAGGACCCCTCCACTTT

j_call: TRBJ2-5
v_call: TRBV28
d_call: -
clone_size: -
cdr3_aa: CASRIQGTYQETQYF
cdr3_nt: TGTGCCAGCAGAATACAGGGAACGTACCAAGAGACCCAGTACTTC

j_call: TRBJ2-7
v_call: TRBV6-6
d_call: -
clone_size: -
cdr3_aa: CASSTGYSYEQYF
cdr3_nt: TGTGCCAGCAGTACAGGGTATTCCTACGAGCAGTACTTC

j_call: TRBJ2-1
v_call: TRBV9
d_call: TRBD2
clone_size: -
cdr3_aa: CASTVMAGGGHNEQFF
cdr3_nt: TGTGCCAGCACCGTCATGGCGGGGGGCGGCCACAATGAGCAGTTCTTC

j_call: TRBJ2-1
v_call: TRBV18
d_call: TRBD1
clone_size: -
cdr3_aa: CASGGQGADEQFF
cdr3_nt: TGTGCCAGTGGGGGACAGGGGGCCGATGAGCAGTTCTTC

j_call: TRBJ2-1
v_call: TRBV4-3
d_call: TRBD2
clone_size: -
cdr3_aa: CASSQEAAGGQFF
cdr3_nt: TGCGCCAGCAGCCAAGAAGCAGCGGGGGGGCAGTTCTTC

j_call: TRBJ2-7
v_call: TRBV5-6
d_call: -
clone_size: -
cdr3_aa: CASSLDPRGTYEQYF
cdr3_nt: TGTGCCAGCAGCTTGGATCCCAGGGGTACCTACGAGCAGTACTTC